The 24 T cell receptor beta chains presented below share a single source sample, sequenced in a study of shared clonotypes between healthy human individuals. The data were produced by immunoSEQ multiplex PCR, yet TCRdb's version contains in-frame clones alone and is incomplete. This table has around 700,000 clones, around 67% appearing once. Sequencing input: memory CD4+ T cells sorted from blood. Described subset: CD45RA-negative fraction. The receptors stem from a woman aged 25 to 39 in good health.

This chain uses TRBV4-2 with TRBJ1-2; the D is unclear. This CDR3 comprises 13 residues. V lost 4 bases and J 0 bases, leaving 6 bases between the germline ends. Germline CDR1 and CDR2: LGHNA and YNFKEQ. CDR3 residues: CASSPQANYGYTF. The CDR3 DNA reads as TGTGCCAGCAGCCCGCAGGCTAACTATGGCTACACCTTC.

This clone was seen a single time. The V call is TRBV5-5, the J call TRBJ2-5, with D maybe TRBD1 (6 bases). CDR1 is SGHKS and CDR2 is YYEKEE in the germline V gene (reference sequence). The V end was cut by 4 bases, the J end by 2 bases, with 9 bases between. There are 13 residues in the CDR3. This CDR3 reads CASSPGTQETQYF. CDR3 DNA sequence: TGTGCCAGCAGCCCCGGGACACAAGAGACCCAGTACTTC.

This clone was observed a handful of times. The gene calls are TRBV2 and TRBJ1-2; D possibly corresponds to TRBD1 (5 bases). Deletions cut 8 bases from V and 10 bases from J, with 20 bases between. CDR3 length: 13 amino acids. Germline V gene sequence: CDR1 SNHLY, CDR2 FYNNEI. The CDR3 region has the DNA TGTGCCAGCTCTCCGGGACGGGATGTAGACTACACCTTC. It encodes CASSPGRDVDYTF. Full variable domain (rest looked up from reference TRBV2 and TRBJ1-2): EPEVTQTPSHQVTQMGQEVILRCVPISNHLYFYWYRQILGQKVEFLVSFYNNEISEKSEIFDDQFSVERPDGSNFTLKIRSTKLEDSAMYFCASSPGRDVDYTFGSGTRLTVV.

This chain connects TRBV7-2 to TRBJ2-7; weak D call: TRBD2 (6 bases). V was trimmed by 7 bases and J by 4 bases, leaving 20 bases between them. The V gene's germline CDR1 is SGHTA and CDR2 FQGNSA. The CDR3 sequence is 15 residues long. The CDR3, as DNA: TGTGCCAGCATCCCACGCGGGGCAGCCCGTTACGAGCAGTACTTC. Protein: CASIPRGAARYEQYF.

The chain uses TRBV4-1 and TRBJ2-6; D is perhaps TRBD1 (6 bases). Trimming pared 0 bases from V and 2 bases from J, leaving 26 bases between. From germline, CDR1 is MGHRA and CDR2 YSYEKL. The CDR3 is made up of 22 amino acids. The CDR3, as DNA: TGCGCCAGCAGCCAAGAAGTCCCCCGGACAGAAGTAGTCATCGCTGGGGCCAACGTCCTGACTTTC. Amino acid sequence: CASSQEVPRTEVVIAGANVLTF.

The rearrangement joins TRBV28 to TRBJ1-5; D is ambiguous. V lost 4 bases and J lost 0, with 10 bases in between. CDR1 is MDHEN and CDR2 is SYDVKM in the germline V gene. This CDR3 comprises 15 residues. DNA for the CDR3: TGTGCCAGCAGTTCGGGATCTTATAGCAATCAGCCCCAGCATTTT. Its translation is CASSSGSYSNQPQHF.

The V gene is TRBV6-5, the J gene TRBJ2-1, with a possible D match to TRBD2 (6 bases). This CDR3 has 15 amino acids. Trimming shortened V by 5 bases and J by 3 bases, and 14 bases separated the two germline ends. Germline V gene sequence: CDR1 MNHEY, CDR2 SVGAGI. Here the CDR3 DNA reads TGTGCCAGCAGTCGAAATAGCGGCAGCTACAATGAGCAGTTCTTC. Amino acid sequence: CASSRNSGSYNEQFF.

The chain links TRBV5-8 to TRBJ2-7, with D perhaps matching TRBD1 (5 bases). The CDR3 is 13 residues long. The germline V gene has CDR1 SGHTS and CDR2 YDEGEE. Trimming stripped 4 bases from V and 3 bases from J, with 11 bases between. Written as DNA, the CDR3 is TGTGCCAGCAGCCACACGCAGGGCTACGAGCAGTACTTC. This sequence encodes CASSHTQGYEQYF.

DNA of the CDR3: TGTGCCAGCAGCTTGGACAGGTCGGTGAATGAGCAGTTCTTC. This encodes CASSLDRSVNEQFF. This chain joins TRBV11-2 and TRBJ2-1; 7 nucleotides agree with TRBD1. The CDR3 is made up of 14 amino acids. Losses at the gene ends were 3 bases for V and 7 bases for J; bases not matched to a gene: 6. Germline CDR1 reads SGHAT; CDR2 reads FQNNGV.

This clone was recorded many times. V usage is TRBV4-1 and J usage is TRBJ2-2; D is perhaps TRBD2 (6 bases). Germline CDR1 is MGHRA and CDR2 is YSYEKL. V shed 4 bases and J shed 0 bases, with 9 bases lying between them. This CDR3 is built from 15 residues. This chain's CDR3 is CASSPGTANTGELFF. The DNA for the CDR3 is TGCGCCAGCAGCCCAGGGACTGCGAACACCGGGGAGCTGTTTTTT.

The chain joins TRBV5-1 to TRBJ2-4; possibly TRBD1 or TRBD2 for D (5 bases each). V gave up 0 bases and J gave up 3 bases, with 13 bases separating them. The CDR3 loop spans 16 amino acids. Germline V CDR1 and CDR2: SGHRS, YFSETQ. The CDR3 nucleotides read TGCGCCAGCAGCTTGGTCCCGGGGCCGGACAAAAACATTCAGTACTTC. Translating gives CASSLVPGPDKNIQYF.

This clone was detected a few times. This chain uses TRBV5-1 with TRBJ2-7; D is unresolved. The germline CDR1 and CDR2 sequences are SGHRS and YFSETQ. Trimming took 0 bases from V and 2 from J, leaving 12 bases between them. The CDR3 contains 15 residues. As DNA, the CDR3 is TGCGCCAGCAGCTTGGGGACGCCTGTTACCTACGAGCAGTACTTC. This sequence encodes CASSLGTPVTYEQYF. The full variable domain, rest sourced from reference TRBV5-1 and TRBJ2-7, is KAGVTQTPRYLIKTRGQQVTLSCSPISGHRSVSWYQQTPGQGLQFLFEYFSETQRNKGNFPGRFSGRQFSNSRSEMNVSTLELGDSALYLCASSLGTPVTYEQYFGPGTRLTVT.

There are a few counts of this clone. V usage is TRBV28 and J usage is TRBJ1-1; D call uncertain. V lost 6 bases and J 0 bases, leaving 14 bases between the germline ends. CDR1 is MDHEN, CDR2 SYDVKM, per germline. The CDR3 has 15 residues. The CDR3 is CASRFAAGVNTEAFF. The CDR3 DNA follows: TGTGCCAGCAGGTTTGCAGCCGGAGTGAACACTGAAGCTTTCTTT.

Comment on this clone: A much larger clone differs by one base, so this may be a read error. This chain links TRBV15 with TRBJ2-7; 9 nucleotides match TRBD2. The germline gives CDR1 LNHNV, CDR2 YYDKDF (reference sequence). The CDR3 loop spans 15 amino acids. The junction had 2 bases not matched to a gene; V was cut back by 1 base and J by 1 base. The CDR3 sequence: CATSRGLAESYEQYF. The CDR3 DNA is TGTGCCACCAGCAGAGGACTAGCGGAGTCCTACGAGCAGTACTTC.

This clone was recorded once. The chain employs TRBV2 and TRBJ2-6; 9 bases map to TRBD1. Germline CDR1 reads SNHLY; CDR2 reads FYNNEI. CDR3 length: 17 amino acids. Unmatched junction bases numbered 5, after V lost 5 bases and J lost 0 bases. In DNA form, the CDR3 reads TGTGCCAGCAGTCGGGACAGGGCCTCCTCTGGGGCCAACGTCCTGACTTTC. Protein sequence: CASSRDRASSGANVLTF.

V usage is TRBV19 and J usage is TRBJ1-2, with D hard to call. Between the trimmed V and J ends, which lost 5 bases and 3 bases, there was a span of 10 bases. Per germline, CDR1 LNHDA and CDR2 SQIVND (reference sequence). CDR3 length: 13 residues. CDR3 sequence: CASSPRGDYGYTF. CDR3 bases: TGTGCCAGTAGTCCCCGTGGGGACTATGGCTACACCTTC.

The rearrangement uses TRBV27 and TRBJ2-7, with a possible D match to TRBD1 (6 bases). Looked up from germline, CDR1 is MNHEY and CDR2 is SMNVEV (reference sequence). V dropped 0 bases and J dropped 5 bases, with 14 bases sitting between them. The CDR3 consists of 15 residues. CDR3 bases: TGTGCCAGCAGTTTATCTGCAGGGGTCTACAACGAGCAGTACTTC. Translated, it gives CASSLSAGVYNEQYF.

CDR3 in DNA: TGCAGCGTTGATCCACTAGCGGGGACCCTCAATGAGCAGTTCTTC. Its translation is CSVDPLAGTLNEQFF. This chain uses TRBV29-1 with TRBJ2-1, with 10 bases identical to TRBD2. The CDR3 is 15 residues long. Trimming removed 3 bases from V and 6 bases from J; junction bases left unmatched: 8. The germline gives CDR1 SQVTM, CDR2 ANQGSEA.

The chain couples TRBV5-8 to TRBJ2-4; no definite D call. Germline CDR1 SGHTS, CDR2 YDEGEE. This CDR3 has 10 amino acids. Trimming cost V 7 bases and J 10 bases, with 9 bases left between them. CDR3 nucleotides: TGTGCCAGCGGCCTAGGGATTCAGTACTTC. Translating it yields CASGLGIQYF. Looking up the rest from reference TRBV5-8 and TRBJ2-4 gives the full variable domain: EAGVTQSPTHLIKTRGQQATLRCSPISGHTSVYWYQQALGLGLQFLLWYDEGEERNRGNFPPRFSGRQFPNYSSELNVNALELEDSALYLCASGLGIQYFGAGTRLSVL.

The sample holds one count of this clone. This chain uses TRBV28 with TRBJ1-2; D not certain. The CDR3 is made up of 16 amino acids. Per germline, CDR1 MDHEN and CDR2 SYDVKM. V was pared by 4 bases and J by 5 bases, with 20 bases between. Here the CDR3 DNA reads TGTGCCAGCAGTTCGGCTGCCGGATCCTTTGTATATGGCTACACCTTC. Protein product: CASSSAAGSFVYGYTF.

CDR3 region: CASSVMAGGVDEQFF. CDR3 coding DNA: TGTGCCAGCAGCGTAATGGCAGGAGGAGTAGATGAGCAGTTCTTC. This sequence joins TRBV9 and TRBJ2-1; D is possibly TRBD2 (5 bases). The CDR3 is 15 residues long. V lost 1 base and J 8 bases, leaving 16 bases between the germline ends. Germline-derived CDR1 and CDR2 are SGDLS and YYNGEE.

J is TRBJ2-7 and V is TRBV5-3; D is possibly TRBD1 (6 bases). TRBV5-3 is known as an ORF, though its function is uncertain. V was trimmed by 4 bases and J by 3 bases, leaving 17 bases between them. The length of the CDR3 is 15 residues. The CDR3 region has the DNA TGTGCCAGAAGCCAAGACCCGGGACACCGCTACGAGCAGTACTTC. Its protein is CARSQDPGHRYEQYF.

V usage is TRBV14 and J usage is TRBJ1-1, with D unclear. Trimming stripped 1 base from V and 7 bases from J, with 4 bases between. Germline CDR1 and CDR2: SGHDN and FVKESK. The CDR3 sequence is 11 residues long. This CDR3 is CASSQAIEAFF. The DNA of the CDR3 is TGTGCCAGCAGCCAAGCTATTGAAGCTTTCTTT.

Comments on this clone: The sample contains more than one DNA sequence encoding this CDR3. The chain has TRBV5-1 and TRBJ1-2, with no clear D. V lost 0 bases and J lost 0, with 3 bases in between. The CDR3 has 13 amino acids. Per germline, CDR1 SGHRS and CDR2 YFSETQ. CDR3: CASSLAPNYGYTF. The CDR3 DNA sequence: TGCGCCAGCAGCTTGGCACCTAACTATGGCTACACCTTC.